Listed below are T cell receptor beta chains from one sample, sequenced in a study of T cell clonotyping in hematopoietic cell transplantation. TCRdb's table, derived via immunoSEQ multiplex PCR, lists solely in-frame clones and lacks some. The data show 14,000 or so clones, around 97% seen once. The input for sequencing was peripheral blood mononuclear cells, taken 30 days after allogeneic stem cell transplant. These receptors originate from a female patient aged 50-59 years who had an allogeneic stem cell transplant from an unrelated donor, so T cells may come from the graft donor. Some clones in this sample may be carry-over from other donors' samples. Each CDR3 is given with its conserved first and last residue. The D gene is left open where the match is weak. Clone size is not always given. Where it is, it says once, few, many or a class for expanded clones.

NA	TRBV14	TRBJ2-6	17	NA	CASSQVLRNSGANVLTF	TGTGCCAGCAGCCAAGTTCTGCGAAACTCTGGGGCCAACGTCCTGACTTTC
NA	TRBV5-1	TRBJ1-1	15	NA	CASSLGGGLLSEAFF	TGCGCCAGCAGCCTGGGTGGGGGGCTATTAAGCGAAGCTTTCTTT
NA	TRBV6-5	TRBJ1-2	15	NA	CASSYSFSGGSGYTF	TGTGCCAGCAGTTACTCCTTTTCCGGGGGTAGTGGCTACACCTTC
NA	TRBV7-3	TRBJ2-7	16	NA	CASSSGVAGPQREQYF	TGTGCCAGCAGCTCCGGTGTCGCGGGACCTCAGAGGGAGCAGTACTTC
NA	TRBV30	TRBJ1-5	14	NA	CAWSPGDSNQPQHF	TGTGCCTGGAGCCCCGGGGATAGCAATCAGCCCCAGCATTTT
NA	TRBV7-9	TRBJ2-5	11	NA	CASSFRETQYF	TGTGCCAGCAGCTTTAGGGAGACCCAGTACTTC
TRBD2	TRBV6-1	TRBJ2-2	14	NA	CASSESGDTGELFF	TGTGCCAGCAGTGAAAGCGGGGACACCGGGGAGCTGTTTTTT
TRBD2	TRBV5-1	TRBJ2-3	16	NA	CASSWTSGGGTDTQYF	TGCGCCAGCAGCTGGACTAGCGGGGGGGGCACAGATACGCAGTATTTT
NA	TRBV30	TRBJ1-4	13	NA	CAWENNLGEKLFF	TGTGCCTGGGAAAATAACCTAGGGGAAAAACTGTTTTTT
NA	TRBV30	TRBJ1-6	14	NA	CAWSVRSANSPLHF	TGTGCCTGGAGTGTTCGGTCAGCGAATTCACCCCTCCACTTT
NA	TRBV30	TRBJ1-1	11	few	CAWILNTEAFF	TGTGCCTGGATCCTGAACACTGAAGCTTTCTTT
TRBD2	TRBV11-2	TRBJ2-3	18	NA	CASSLYRTSGGEPDTQYF	TGTGCCAGCAGCTTATACCGGACTAGCGGGGGGGAACCAGATACGCAGTATTTT
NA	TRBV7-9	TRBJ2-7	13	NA	CASSPGGTYEQYF	TGTGCCAGCAGCCCTGGCGGGACTTACGAGCAGTACTTC
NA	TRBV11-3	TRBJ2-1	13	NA	CASSLSGVTEQFF	TGTGCCAGCAGCTTATCAGGGGTAACTGAGCAGTTCTTC
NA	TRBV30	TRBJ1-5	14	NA	CAWGGPGSNQPQHF	TGTGCCTGGGGGGGACCGGGGAGTAATCAGCCCCAGCATTTT
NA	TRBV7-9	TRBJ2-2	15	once	CATGPVSGTTGELFF	TGTGCCACCGGCCCAGTCTCGGGTACAACCGGGGAGCTGTTTTTT
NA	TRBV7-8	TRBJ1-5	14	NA	CASSLVRSNQPQHF	TGTGCCAGCAGCTTAGTCCGTAGCAATCAGCCCCAGCATTTT
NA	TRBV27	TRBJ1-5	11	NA	CASSPNQPQHF	TGTGCCAGCAGCCCAAATCAGCCCCAGCATTTT
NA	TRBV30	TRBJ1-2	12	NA	CAWSIGGDGYTF	TGTGCCTGGAGTATCGGGGGGGATGGCTACACCTTC
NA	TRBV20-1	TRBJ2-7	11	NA	CSAGDRHEQYF	TGCAGTGCTGGGGACCGCCACGAGCAGTACTTC
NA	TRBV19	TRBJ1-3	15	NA	CASSGQIVGRNTIYF	TGTGCCAGTAGCGGACAGATCGTCGGAAGGAACACCATATATTTT
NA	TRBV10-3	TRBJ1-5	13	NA	CAISGGLNQPQHF	TGTGCCATCAGTGGTGGACTGAATCAGCCCCAGCATTTT
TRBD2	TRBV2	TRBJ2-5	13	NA	CASRATSSETQYF	TGTGCCAGCAGGGCGACTAGCTCGGAGACCCAGTACTTC
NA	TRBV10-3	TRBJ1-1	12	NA	CAISEGAREAFF	TGTGCCATCAGTGAGGGGGCACGTGAAGCTTTCTTT
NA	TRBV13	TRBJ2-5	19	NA	CASSPEAGGPGLSQETQYF	TGTGCCAGCAGCCCCGAAGCCGGGGGGCCGGGTCTGTCACAAGAGACCCAGTACTTC
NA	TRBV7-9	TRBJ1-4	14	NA	CASSFHTREEKLFF	TGTGCCAGCAGCTTTCATACCAGGGAGGAAAAACTGTTTTTT
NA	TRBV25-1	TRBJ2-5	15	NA	CASSEWRVSRETQYF	TGTGCCAGCAGTGAATGGCGGGTCTCCAGGGAGACCCAGTACTTC
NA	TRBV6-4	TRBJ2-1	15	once	CASSDSRGGHNEQFF	TGTGCCAGCAGTGACTCGCGCGGGGGCCACAATGAGCAGTTCTTC